The TCR beta chain described here comes from a study of identical twins. As for this clonotype: As yet, its antigen is unknown.

Carrying unique molecular identifiers, the cDNA also gained a universal primer site through template switching. TCRdb reanalysed the 5' RACE reads using MiXCR and keeps one entry per CDR3 protein. Of roughly 190,000 distinct CDR3 sequences in the sample, around 15% were seen once. Study-wide points: Conclusions came from cross-sectional statistical analysis, not from following the same donors.

Germline CDR1 SQVTM, CDR2 ANQGSEA. V lost 4 bases to trimming and J lost 7 bases; unmatched junction nucleotides: 7. The CDR3 is 13 residues long. A further study also used this sample, focusing on T cells expressing NK-cell markers. From that study: Among CD8+ T cells from five or six donors, dominant NKG2C+ clonotypes accounted for 1.0-7.0%. Expanded clones of NKG2C+ T cells had an unclear HCMV specificity.

V is TRBV29-1 and J is TRBJ2-1; 7 nucleotides align to TRBD1. The TCR comes from a woman aged 18-29 years in good health. Input material: CD8+ T cells sorted from blood. The CDR3 spells CSVAREQGNEQFF. In DNA form, the CDR3 reads TGCAGCGTTGCGAGGGAACAGGGGAATGAGCAGTTCTTC.